The clone carrying this T cell receptor (beta chain) was seen a single time. Its antigen is currently unknown. Sequencing used immunoSEQ version 4 in survey mode. This table comes from immunoSEQ multiplex PCR, and its TCRdb copy is limited to in-frame clones, with some not included. Of some 13,000 clones in the sample, approximately 68% are singletons; the top ten hold about 7%. An overlapping HIV-1 Gag peptide pool stimulated these cells at 0.95 to 1 ug/peptide/mL. CD4+ T cells upregulating both CD40 ligand and CD69 were sorted as responding cells. Anti-CD28/CD49d costimulation, CD40-blocking antibody and enfuvirtide were given to CD8-depleted PBMCs for 15 to 20 hours. This sample was taken from a study of persistence of HIV-infected CD4 T cells. Study background: A median of about 8 years of suppressive ART preceded sampling.

Study results and caveats: Antigen-responding cells were enriched for degenerate expanded CDR3beta sequences. The rare CMV-responding cells with HIV-1 proviruses were not separately TCR-sequenced.

The sequence came from an adult man with HIV who was CMV-seropositive. The sequencing used CD4+ T cells sorted from PBMCs after approximately 19-hour stimulation, collected from a patient who received antiretroviral therapy.

DNA for the CDR3: TGTGCCAGCAGAGGGGGACAGGGGGCAGGACAGCCCCAGCATTTT. Amino acids: CASRGGQGAGQPQHF. The gene calls are TRBV2 and TRBJ1-5; 12 nucleotides line up with TRBD1. Germline values: CDR1 SNHLY, CDR2 FYNNEI. The CDR3 covers 15 residues. V lost 6 bases and J lost 7; bases outside the gene matches: 7. Complete variable domain (other parts from reference TRBV2 and TRBJ1-5): EPEVTQTPSHQVTQMGQEVILRCVPISNHLYFYWYRQILGQKVEFLVSFYNNEISEKSEIFDDQFSVERPDGSNFTLKIRSTKLEDSAMYFCASRGGQGAGQPQHFGDGTRLSIL.